These T cell receptor beta chains were read from a single sample in a study of PD-1 blockade in classical Hodgkin lymphoma. Only in-frame clones appear in the TCRdb table, and some are missing; sequencing was by immunoSEQ multiplex PCR. Here the sample spans some 24,000 clones, around 80% being singletons. The source material was peripheral blood mononuclear cells (PBMCs), sampled before the fourth cycle of nivolumab. All receptors come from a human donor with classical Hodgkin lymphoma. Each CDR3 is given with its conserved first and last residue. The D gene is left open where the match is weak. Size is stated for part of the rows, as once, few or many counts, or as a class when the clone is expanded.

d_call	v_call	clone_size	j_call	cdr3_nt	cdr3_aa
TRBD1	TRBV19	NA	TRBJ1-6	TGTGCCAGTAGTCCGTTAGGACAGGGGGATAATTCACCCCTCCACTTT	CASSPLGQGDNSPLHF
NA	TRBV7-9	few	TRBJ1-4	TGTGCCAGCAGCCCAGAAGGGGAAAAACTGTTTTTT	CASSPEGEKLFF
TRBD1	TRBV5-4	NA	TRBJ1-1	TGTGCCAGCAGTTTGGGGACAGGGGACATGAACACTGAAGCTTTCTTT	CASSLGTGDMNTEAFF
TRBD2	TRBV19	NA	TRBJ2-3	TGTGCCAGTAGTACCAGAACTAGCGGGAAGCCAGATACGCAGTATTTT	CASSTRTSGKPDTQYF
NA	TRBV2	NA	TRBJ2-1	TGTGCCAGCAGTGCGTGGGGGTACAATGAGCAGTTCTTC	CASSAWGYNEQFF
NA	TRBV11-3	NA	TRBJ1-4	TGTGCCAGCAGCTCACTACTCCCGGGTGGTAGGGAAAAACTGTTTTTT	CASSSLLPGGREKLFF
NA	TRBV5-1	NA	TRBJ2-5	TGCGCCAGCAGCTTCGGCTCCTTGGGAGAGACCCAGTACTTC	CASSFGSLGETQYF
TRBD1	TRBV7-2	NA	TRBJ1-4	TGTGCCAGCAGGGGTAGCAGGGGGCCCTTTGAAAAACTGTTTTTT	CASRGSRGPFEKLFF
NA	TRBV9	once	TRBJ1-1	TGTGCCAGCAGCGTTTCAGGGGTCACTGAAGCTTTCTTT	CASSVSGVTEAFF
TRBD1	TRBV18	NA	TRBJ1-2	TGTGCCAGCTCACCTAACGGACAGGGGAACTATGGCTACACCTTC	CASSPNGQGNYGYTF
NA	TRBV28	NA	TRBJ1-2	TGTGCCCTGGAGGTTAACTATGGCTACACCTTC	CALEVNYGYTF
TRBD2	TRBV5-1	NA	TRBJ2-1	TGCGCCAGCAGCTCACTGGGACTAGCGGGATCTTCGTACAATGAGCAGTTCTTC	CASSSLGLAGSSYNEQFF
TRBD2	TRBV4-1	NA	TRBJ2-1	TGCGCCAGCAGCCCCCTAGCGGAGAGCTCCTACAATGAGCAGTTCTTC	CASSPLAESSYNEQFF
NA	TRBV2	NA	TRBJ2-1	TGTGCCAGCAGTTCGTCTAGTACAGGGAAAAATGAGCAGTTCTTC	CASSSSSTGKNEQFF
NA	TRBV18	NA	TRBJ1-5	TGTGCCAGCTCACCGACGAACAATCAGCCCCAGCATTTT	CASSPTNNQPQHF
NA	TRBV5-4	once	TRBJ1-3	TGTGCCAGCAGCTTGCCGACGAGCTCTGGAAACACCATATATTTT	CASSLPTSSGNTIYF
TRBD2	TRBV7-2	few	TRBJ2-1	TGTGCCAGCAGCCGACCGGGGGGGTACAATGAGCAGTTCTTC	CASSRPGGYNEQFF
TRBD1	TRBV27	NA	TRBJ2-5	TGTGCCAGCAGTCCGGGACAGTTCATTCAAGAGACCCAGTACTTC	CASSPGQFIQETQYF
NA	TRBV18	NA	TRBJ1-4	TGTGCCAGCTCACTTGGGACAATAGCAACTAATGAAAAACTGTTTTTT	CASSLGTIATNEKLFF
NA	TRBV12-5	NA	TRBJ1-3	TGTGCTAGTGGGGGGCCGCGACGGTTAGGAAACACCATATATTTT	CASGGPRRLGNTIYF
TRBD1	TRBV7-9	NA	TRBJ1-2	TGTGCCAGCAGCCCGGGGACAGGGAGGGCTGGCTACACCTTC	CASSPGTGRAGYTF
NA	TRBV28	NA	TRBJ2-7	TGTGCCACCTATGGGACCGATAGCTCCTACGAGCAGTACTTC	CATYGTDSSYEQYF
TRBD1	TRBV18	NA	TRBJ1-2	TGTGCCAGCTCACCACCGGGAGGACAGGGCCTAACTAATGGCTACACCTTC	CASSPPGGQGLTNGYTF
NA	TRBV25-1	NA	TRBJ2-7	TGTGCCAGCAGTGAATTCGTGGGAAGGACCAACGAGCAGTACTTC	CASSEFVGRTNEQYF
NA	TRBV10-3	NA	TRBJ2-3	TGTGCCATCAGTCCCGGGTCTAGCACAGATACGCAGTATTTT	CAISPGSSTDTQYF
TRBD1	TRBV6-6	NA	TRBJ1-5	TGTGCCAGTACAGGGGCTCCCAATCAGCCCCAGCATTTT	CASTGAPNQPQHF
NA	TRBV29-1	NA	TRBJ1-2	TGCAGCGTTGTTCCGGCAACCTATGGCTACACCTTC	CSVVPATYGYTF
TRBD1	TRBV11-3	NA	TRBJ1-2	TGTGCCAGCAGCTTAGCAGGGGGCCGCGGCTACACCTTC	CASSLAGGRGYTF
NA	TRBV4-1	NA	TRBJ2-7	TGCGCCAGCAGCCAAGAACAGGACCCCCGCTACGAGCAGTACTTC	CASSQEQDPRYEQYF
NA	TRBV5-1	NA	TRBJ2-2	TGCGCCAGCAGCGTCGGACGCCCAATCGGTGGCACCGGGGAGCTGTTTTTT	CASSVGRPIGGTGELFF
NA	TRBV7-3	NA	TRBJ2-1	TGTGCCAGCAGCTTAACTTTGGGTGGGGAGCAGTTCTTC	CASSLTLGGEQFF